These T cell receptor beta chains were read from a single sample in a study of blood T cell repertoires in COVID-19. Assay used: immunoSEQ multiplex PCR; TCRdb lists only in-frame clones, some missing. The sample lists about 88,000 clones, 90% occurring once. The sample comprised peripheral blood. The receptors originated from a man between 60 and 75 years old with acute or convalescent COVID-19. Both conserved end residues are part of each CDR3. The size of a clone is reported for some rows only, either as once, few or many, or as a class for expanded clones.

clone_size	v_call	cdr3_aa
.	TRBV20-1	CSASREGETQYF
.	TRBV19	CASSIQGYGYEQYF
.	TRBV5-1	CASSLEGANEQFF
few	TRBV27	CASSFNSYNQPQHF
.	TRBV5-1	CASSGWGGTEAFF
few	TRBV11-2	CASSPPGREGTYEQYF
.	TRBV19	CASSYQSGLAGGYEQYF
few	TRBV9	CASSVSGYTGELFF
.	TRBV5-4	CASSLNRDQETQYF
.	TRBV10-3	CAISGEGSSYEQYF
.	TRBV14	CASSQGLAGAGYEQYF
.	TRBV15	CATRDRDNTEAFF
.	TRBV3-1/TRBV3-2	CASIQGTEEAQYF
few	TRBV5-4	CASSLVLGLEYGTQYF
.	TRBV3-1/TRBV3-2	CASSRRPGYEQYF
.	TRBV28	CASSSGQGIEKLFF
.	TRBV2	CASSEDNEAFF